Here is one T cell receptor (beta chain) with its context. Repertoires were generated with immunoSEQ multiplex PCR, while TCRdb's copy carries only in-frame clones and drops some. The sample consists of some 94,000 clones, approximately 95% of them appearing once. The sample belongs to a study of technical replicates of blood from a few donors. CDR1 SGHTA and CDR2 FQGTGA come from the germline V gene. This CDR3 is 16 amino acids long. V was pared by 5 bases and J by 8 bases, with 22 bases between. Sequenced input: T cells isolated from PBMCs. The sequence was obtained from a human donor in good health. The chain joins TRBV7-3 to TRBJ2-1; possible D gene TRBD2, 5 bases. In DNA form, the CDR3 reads TGTGCCAGCAGCCCACACGGAGGCGCGATAGTGGATGAGCAGTTCTTC. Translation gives CASSPHGGAIVDEQFF.